This TCR beta chain was found in a study of CD8+CD57+ T cells in acquired aplastic anemia. Whole-study results and caveats: Both patients and controls carried the same twenty-nine CD8+ CDR3 sequences.

This clonotype occurred many times. Antigen unknown. Template material for TCR beta VDJ and CDR3 profiling consisted of genomic DNA. TCRdb re-called the reads with MiXCR, one entry per CDR3 protein. The repertoire includes approximately 190,000 distinct CDR3 sequences, over 60% of them detected once, and roughly 46% sits in the top ten. CDR3 length: 14 amino acids. V dropped 3 bases and J dropped 2 bases, with 11 bases sitting between them. From germline, CDR1 is SGHAT and CDR2 FQDESV (reference sequence). J is TRBJ2-7 and V is TRBV11-1; D not certain. The clonotype was recovered from a human donor with severe aplastic anemia or a healthy control (not recorded which). The sample comprised sorted CD4+, CD8+, or CD8+CD57+ T cells (not recorded which) from PBMCs. CDR3 DNA sequence: TGTGCCAGCAGCTTCGGGCAGACAACCTACGAGCAGTACTTC. It specifies CASSFGQTTYEQYF.